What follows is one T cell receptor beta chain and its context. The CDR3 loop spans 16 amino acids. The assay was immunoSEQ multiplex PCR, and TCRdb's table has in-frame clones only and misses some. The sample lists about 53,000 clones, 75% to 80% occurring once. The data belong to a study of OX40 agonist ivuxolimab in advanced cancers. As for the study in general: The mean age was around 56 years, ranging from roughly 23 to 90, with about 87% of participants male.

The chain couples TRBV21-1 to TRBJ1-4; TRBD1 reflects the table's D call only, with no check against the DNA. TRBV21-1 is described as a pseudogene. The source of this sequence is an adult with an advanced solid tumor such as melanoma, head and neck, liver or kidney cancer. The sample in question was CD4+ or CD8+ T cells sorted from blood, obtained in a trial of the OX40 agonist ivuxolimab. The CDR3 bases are TGTGCCAGCCCCCCGGGGACAGGGGCGAATAATGAAAAACTGTTTTTT. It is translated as CASPPGTGANNEKLFF.